The entry below describes one T cell receptor beta chain. It lacks a known antigen. No clone much larger than this one lies a single base away; base qualities are absent. The CDR3 starts with the cysteine, ends with the phenylalanine, and has 12 residues. Of all the DNA, just the CDR3 is kept, 36 bases in frame from base 1. V is shortened by 5 bases, J by 2 bases, and the region joining them spans 6 bases. The germline V gene (reference sequence) yields MNHNY for CDR1 and SVGAGI for CDR2. This sample is part of a study of T-cell memory formation after mild COVID-19 (dated by TCRdb to the early 2020s). Background on the whole study: TCR sequence clusters from the two donors were found to be largely donor specific. The cohort was made up of two young adult volunteers, one female and one male, who were previously healthy. Longitudinal TCRalpha and TCRbeta repertoire sequencing tracked T-cell clones expanding and contracting after mild COVID-19 in a couple of donors.

Ficoll-Paque density gradient centrifugation was the method used to isolate PBMCs. Sequencing instrument: Illumina NovaSeq 6000. cDNA libraries for TCRalpha and TCRbeta were prepared by 5'RACE using constant-segment primers, with sample barcodes and unique molecular identifiers added. RNA was extracted from every sample with Trizol reagent. The libraries were amplified in two PCR steps, and the second step added a second sample barcode and Illumina TruSeq adapters. Libraries were sequenced on an Illumina NovaSeq with 2 x 150 bp paired-end reads. For the original study's pipeline: Demultiplexing of reads and collapsing into UMI-guided consensus sequences were performed with migec v1.2.7. With mixcr v2.1.11, UMI consensuses were aligned to TRA and TRB V and J templates and assembled into clonotypes. A clonotype was counted as expanded or contracted only when both edgeR and NoisET called the clonotype significant, with the noise models trained on biological replicates. edgeR calls used a false discovery rate-adjusted p below 0.01 and a log2 fold-change threshold of 1. As an exploratory analysis of dynamics, max-normalized trajectories of the 1000 most abundant clonotypes were examined by PCA with hierarchical clustering. Separately sequenced CD4+ and CD8+ repertoires were used to assign a CD4 or CD8 phenotype to each responding clone. TCRdb trimmed public reads at Q25 via fastp, called clones via MiXCR and kept in-frame beta chains. Every distinct CDR3 protein forms one entry, paired with its most common genes and DNA. The V and J calls come from TCRdb's annotation, not from the publication. The sample yields 250,000 to 350,000 distinct CDR3 sequences; approximately 14% were counted once. The ten largest clones represent roughly a fifth of the sample.

Summary of the overall study and its limitations: Whether the second-wave clones peaking on day 37 were SARS-CoV-2 specific was not confirmed. From day 15 to 85, contracting clones showed balanced CD4/CD8 phenotypes, whereas a second wave of clones that expanded from day 15 to 37 leaned towards CD4+. Only a couple of mild cases were covered in the study, and larger cohorts including severe cases with pre-infection samples were considered necessary. The detection of some responding clones in pre-infection memory suggests that pre-existing cross-reactive memory T cells joined the SARS-CoV-2 response. Contracting CD4+ clones appeared mostly in the CM and EM memory subsets, whereas CD8+ clones were enriched in EMRA.

This sequence was found in a man aged 18 to 29 who had mild COVID-19 (a few samples of this study predate the infection). The sample titles of this study are shuffled in the database, so cell type and time point are left out; the donor was told from shared clones. The chain was built from TRBV6-6 and TRBJ1-2; matching of 5 bases hints at TRBD1 as the D gene. Sequenced: PBMCs or a T cell subset sorted from them (not recorded which). For the CDR3, the sequence is CASSRDNYGYTF. The DNA sequence is TGTGCCAGCAGTAGGGACAACTATGGCTACACCTTC.